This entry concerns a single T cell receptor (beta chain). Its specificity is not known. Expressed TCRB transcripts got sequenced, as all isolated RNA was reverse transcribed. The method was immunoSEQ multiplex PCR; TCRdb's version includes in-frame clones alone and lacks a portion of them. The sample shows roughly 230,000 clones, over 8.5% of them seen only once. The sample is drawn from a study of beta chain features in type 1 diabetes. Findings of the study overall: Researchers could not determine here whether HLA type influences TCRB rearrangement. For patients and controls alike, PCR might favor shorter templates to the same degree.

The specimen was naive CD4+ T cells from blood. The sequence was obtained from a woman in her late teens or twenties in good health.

The CDR3 DNA reads as TGTGCCAGCTCACCACCGTTTCGGGAGCAGTACTTC. It encodes CASSPPFREQYF. This sequence joins TRBV18 and TRBJ2-7; D gene ambiguous. Germline CDR1 is KGHSH and CDR2 is LQKENI. Deletions cut 0 bases from V and 7 bases from J, with 7 bases between. This CDR3 has 12 amino acids.